The 25 T cell receptor beta chains given below trace back to one sample, sequenced in a study of post-analysis software for immune sequencing data. The antigens of these receptors remain unknown. Built from TCR beta cDNA, the libraries had unique molecular identifiers in them. MiXCR, applied by TCRdb to the PCR reads, yields one record per CDR3 protein. The table includes roughly 600,000 distinct CDR3 sequences, about 40% detected once. Study-level findings and limits: Controls showed lower frequencies than patients for five or six TRBV segments, and TRBV5-6, TRBV5-1 and TRBV20-1 were among these.

What was sequenced was blood. The source is a girl aged 10 to 17 with multiple sclerosis.

As to this clonotype: Since no conserved phenylalanine or tryptophan closes the CDR3, a read error is the likely cause. The chain joins TRBV4-1 to TRBJ2-5, with 9 bases fitting TRBD2. TRBJ2-7 explains the end of the DNA better; the J call may be wrong. This CDR3 is 16 amino acids long. Germline V gives CDR1 MGHRA, CDR2 YSYEKL. Here the CDR3 reads CASSQGLAAGYYEQYC. DNA for the CDR3: TGCGCCAGCAGCCAAGGACTAGCGGCGGGGTACTACGAGCAGTACTGC.

The rearrangement links TRBV20-1 to TRBJ2-7, with D possibly being TRBD1 or TRBD2 (6 bases each). The J call is uncertain, as TRBJ2-5 better fits the DNA end. CDR1 DFQATT and CDR2 SNEGSKA come from the germline V gene (reference sequence). This CDR3 region has 13 residues. The DNA of the CDR3 is TGCAAAGTTGGGGGCGGGGTCCGAGAGACCCAGTACTTC. It is translated as CKVGGGVRETQYF.

This clonotype was recorded a few times. The chain uses TRBV29-1 and TRBJ1-1; TRBD1 might be the D (5 bases). CDR1 SQVTM and CDR2 ANQGSEA come from the germline V gene. Trimming took 1 base from V and 1 from J, leaving 10 bases between them. This CDR3 contains 14 residues. CDR3 protein: CSVEGFRANTEAFF. CDR3 coding DNA: TGCAGCGTTGAAGGGTTCAGGGCGAACACTGAAGCTTTCTTT.

With respect to this clonotype: One junction end disagrees with the germline gene, perhaps due to a read error. DNA for the CDR3: TGTGTCAGCAGCCGAGGGGGCGGCATCCAAGAGACCCAGTACTTC. Residues: CVSSRGGGIQETQYF. J is TRBJ2-5 and V is TRBV4-2, with 7 positions matching TRBD1. Germline V lookup: CDR1 LGHNA, CDR2 YNFKEQ. The CDR3 has 15 amino acids.

This clonotype occurred many times. The V gene is TRBV29-1, the J gene TRBJ1-5; a possible D gene is TRBD1 (6 bases). The CDR3 is 14 amino acids. The germline CDR1 and CDR2 sequences are SQVTM and ANQGSEA. The V gene lost 1 base and the J gene lost 7 bases, with 14 bases spanning the gap. DNA for the CDR3: TGCAGCGTTGAAGGGACAGCCCAGGGACAGCCCCAGCATTTT. This gives the protein CSVEGTAQGQPQHF.

The gene calls are TRBV7-9 and TRBJ1-2; TRBD1 is a possible D gene (5 bases). V shed 5 bases and J shed 3 bases, with 16 bases lying between them. Per the germline V gene, CDR1 is SEHNR and CDR2 is FQNEAQ (reference sequence). This CDR3 has 15 residues. The CDR3 region has the DNA TGTGCCAGCAGCCCTGGTGGGGGGGTCTACTATGGCTACACCTTC. Encoded protein: CASSPGGGVYYGYTF.

The chain links TRBV5-6 to TRBJ2-1; no reliable D call. Trimming took off 1 base at V and 9 bases at J, with 14 bases between the two ends. This CDR3 comprises 14 residues. From germline, CDR1 is SGHDT and CDR2 YYEEEE. The CDR3 spells CASSLWTQFLEQFF. Written as DNA, the CDR3 is TGTGCCAGCAGCTTGTGGACCCAGTTCCTTGAGCAGTTCTTC.

This clonotype was seen a few times. The chain has TRBV29-1 and TRBJ2-7, with unresolved D. The CDR3 spans 11 residues. Per germline, CDR1 SQVTM and CDR2 ANQGSEA. V was pared by 4 bases and J by 3 bases, with 7 bases between. CDR3 protein: CSVVVLYEQYF. CDR3 DNA: TGCAGCGTTGTAGTTCTCTACGAGCAGTACTTC.

In its sample, this clonotype was seen a few times. V usage is TRBV20-1 and J usage is TRBJ1-2; the D is unclear. Trimming cost V 6 bases and J 3 bases, with 14 bases left between them. This CDR3 has 13 amino acids. Germline-derived CDR1 and CDR2 are DFQATT and SNEGSKA (reference sequence). The CDR3: CSAPPRSDYGYTF. CDR3 sequence (DNA): TGCAGTGCCCCACCCCGGAGCGACTATGGCTACACCTTC.

This clonotype was counted ten times or more. The V and J genes are TRBV20-1 and TRBJ2-5; D remains unclear. Trimming shortened V by 6 bases and J by 2 bases, and 4 bases separated the two germline ends. The CDR3 is 10 residues long. The germline gives CDR1 DFQATT, CDR2 SNEGSKA (reference sequence). The CDR3 coding sequence is TGCAGTGCCGGACAAGAGACCCAGTACTTC. As protein: CSAGQETQYF.

This clonotype was seen a handful of times. The chain employs TRBV10-2 and TRBJ2-3; TRBD1 matches 9 bases. The CDR3 loop spans 15 amino acids. Germline CDR1 and CDR2: WSHSY and SAAADI. With V trimmed by 7 bases and J by 3 bases, 8 bases remained unmatched. The CDR3 spells CASISRDRATDTQYF. The CDR3 bases are TGCGCCAGCATTTCCAGGGACAGGGCGACAGATACGCAGTATTTT.

This clonotype was detected only a few times. The chain couples TRBV6-5 to TRBJ2-1; D not resolved. The CDR3 covers 12 residues. Trimming took 7 bases from V and 8 from J, leaving 12 bases between them. In germline, CDR1 is MNHEY, CDR2 SVGAGI. In DNA, the CDR3 is TGTGCCAGCAAGTCAAGGGCTTATGAGCAGTTCTTC. Its protein is CASKSRAYEQFF.

The sample holds a few counts of this clonotype. The chain is built from TRBV5-1 and TRBJ1-2; D is ambiguous. Germline V gives CDR1 SGHRS, CDR2 YFSETQ. Trimming pared 0 bases from V and 2 bases from J, leaving 5 bases between. The CDR3 loop spans 13 amino acids. CDR3 in amino acids: CASSLARNYGYTF. The CDR3 region has the DNA TGCGCCAGCAGCTTGGCTCGGAACTATGGCTACACCTTC. Variable domain in full (rest from reference TRBV5-1 and TRBJ1-2): KAGVTQTPRYLIKTRGQQVTLSCSPISGHRSVSWYQQTPGQGLQFLFEYFSETQRNKGNFPGRFSGRQFSNSRSEMNVSTLELGDSALYLCASSLARNYGYTFGSGTRLTVV.

This clonotype was observed a single time. This rearrangement joins TRBV20-1 to TRBJ1-5; maybe TRBD1 (5 bases). This CDR3 spans 14 amino acids. V lost 3 bases, J lost 0 bases, and 9 bases lay in between. The germline gives CDR1 DFQATT, CDR2 SNEGSKA (reference sequence). CDR3 sequence: CSASPGYSNQPQHF. CDR3 coding DNA: TGCAGTGCTAGCCCAGGGTATAGCAATCAGCCCCAGCATTTT.

The chain combines TRBV2 with TRBJ2-2; perhaps D is TRBD1 or TRBD2 (6 bases each). Germline loops: CDR1 SNHLY, CDR2 FYNNEI. The CDR3 is 15 amino acids. V was clipped by 5 bases and J by 3 bases, with 13 bases between them. Written as DNA, the CDR3 is TGTGCCAGCAGTCCCCGGAGGGGGGACACCGGGGAGCTGTTTTTT. Translated: CASSPRRGDTGELFF.

The rearrangement joins TRBV29-1 to TRBJ2-7, with D perhaps being TRBD1 or TRBD2 (6 bases each). Looked up from germline, CDR1 is SQVTM and CDR2 is ANQGSEA. This CDR3 is built from 19 residues. V was clipped by 7 bases and J by 2 bases, with 33 bases between them. CDR3 sequence reads: CSALRRAGAARRGTYEQYF. The CDR3 DNA follows: TGCAGCGCCCTAAGGAGGGCAGGGGCGGCGAGAAGGGGCACCTACGAGCAGTACTTC.

This chain joins TRBV5-1 and TRBJ2-5; 13 nucleotides match TRBD2. The DNA matches TRBJ2-7 better at its end, which makes the J call doubtful. Germline CDR1 and CDR2: SGHRS and YFSETQ. This CDR3 has 15 amino acids. In DNA, the CDR3 is TGCGCCAGCAGAATTGGACTAGCGGGAGTGTACGAGCAGTACTTC. Protein sequence: CASRIGLAGVYEQYF.

The table lists this clonotype with a few counts. The chain joins TRBV6-5 to TRBJ1-2, with a weak D call TRBD1 (5 bases). V was trimmed by 5 bases and J by 1 base, leaving 11 bases between them. Germline V gene data show CDR1 as MNHEY and CDR2 as SVGAGI. The CDR3 covers 14 residues. Written as DNA, the CDR3 is TGTGCCAGCAGTATGCAGGGAATTAACTATGGCTACACCTTC. This sequence encodes CASSMQGINYGYTF.

The chain has TRBV7-9 and TRBJ2-7; 12 positions match TRBD2. Matching the DNA end better, TRBJ2-1 makes the J call doubtful. The CDR3 is made up of 17 amino acids. Germline values: CDR1 SEHNR, CDR2 FQNEAQ (reference sequence). CDR3 amino acids: CASSPGLAGPSSYEQFF. The DNA of the CDR3 is TGTGCCAGCAGCCCGGGACTAGCGGGCCCTAGCTCCTACGAGCAGTTCTTC.

This clonotype was seen more than once but under ten times. The gene calls are TRBV2 and TRBJ1-2; no definite D call. The germline CDR1 and CDR2 sequences are SNHLY and FYNNEI. The germline V and J ends were trimmed by 2 bases and 3 bases, with 10 bases remaining between them. The CDR3 is 14 residues long. The CDR3 region is CASSEQEGYYGYTF. The CDR3 DNA is TGTGCCAGCAGTGAACAGGAAGGTTACTATGGCTACACCTTC.

The chain recombines TRBV6-5 with TRBJ2-7; 8 nucleotides agree with TRBD2. V lost 3 bases and J lost 7; bases outside the gene matches: 5. This CDR3 region has 13 residues. Germline CDR1 is MNHEY and CDR2 is SVGAGI. The CDR3 loop is CASSYRGGHEQYF. As DNA, the CDR3 is TGTGCCAGCAGTTATCGGGGGGGGCATGAGCAGTACTTC.

This clonotype was picked up a small number of times. J is TRBJ2-7 and V is TRBV5-4; tentative D call: TRBD1 (5 bases). The germline V gene has CDR1 SGHNT and CDR2 YYREEE (reference sequence). The CDR3 is made up of 13 amino acids. Trimming removed 2 bases from V and 3 bases from J, with 9 bases in between. CDR3 amino acids: CASSFGAHYEQYF. Written as DNA, the CDR3 is TGTGCCAGCAGCTTTGGGGCCCACTACGAGCAGTACTTC.

The V gene is TRBV5-1, the J gene TRBJ1-2; perhaps TRBD1 as D (5 bases). V was shortened by 3 bases and J by 5 bases, with 17 bases between the two germline ends. The CDR3 contains 15 residues. The germline V gene encodes CDR1 SGHRS and CDR2 YFSETQ. CDR3 residues: CASSWDPWATYGYTF. CDR3 DNA sequence: TGCGCCAGCAGCTGGGACCCCTGGGCCACATATGGCTACACCTTC.

The CDR3 loop is CASTDDLRGRVNEQFF. The CDR3 DNA is TGTGCCAGCACCGACGACCTAAGGGGTCGAGTGAATGAGCAGTTCTTC. V usage is TRBV12-3 or TRBV12-4 and J usage is TRBJ2-1; perhaps TRBD1 as D (5 bases). V shed 7 bases and J shed 7 bases, with 23 bases lying between them. This CDR3 comprises 16 residues.

This clonotype was picked up a small number of times. J is TRBJ2-1 and V is TRBV7-9; D possibly corresponds to TRBD2 (5 bases). V gave up 5 bases and J gave up 2 bases, with 16 bases separating them. The CDR3 consists of 16 residues. Germline V gives CDR1 SEHNR, CDR2 FQNEAQ (reference sequence). The CDR3: CASSGEIAQTYNEQFF. The CDR3 nucleotides are TGTGCCAGCAGCGGGGAGATAGCTCAGACCTACAATGAGCAGTTCTTC. Full variable domain (remainder filled in from reference TRBV7-9 and TRBJ2-1): DTGVSQNPRHKITKRGQNVTFRCDPISEHNRLYWYRQTLGQGPEFLTYFQNEAQLEKSRLLSDRFSAERPKGSFSTLEIQRTEQGDSAMYLCASSGEIAQTYNEQFFGPGTRLTVL.